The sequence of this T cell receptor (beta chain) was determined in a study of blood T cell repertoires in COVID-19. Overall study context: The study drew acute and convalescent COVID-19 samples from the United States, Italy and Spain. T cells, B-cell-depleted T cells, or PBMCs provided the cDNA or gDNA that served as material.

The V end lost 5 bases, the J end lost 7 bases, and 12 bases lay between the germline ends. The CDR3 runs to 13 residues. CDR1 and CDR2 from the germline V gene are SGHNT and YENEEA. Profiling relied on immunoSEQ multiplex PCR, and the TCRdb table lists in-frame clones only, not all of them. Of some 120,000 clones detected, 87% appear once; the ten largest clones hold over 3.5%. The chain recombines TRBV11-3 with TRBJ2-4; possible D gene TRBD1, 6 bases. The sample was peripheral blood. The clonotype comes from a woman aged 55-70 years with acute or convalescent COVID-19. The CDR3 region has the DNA TGTGCCAGCAGCCGAGACAGGTTGAACATTCAGTACTTC. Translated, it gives CASSRDRLNIQYF.